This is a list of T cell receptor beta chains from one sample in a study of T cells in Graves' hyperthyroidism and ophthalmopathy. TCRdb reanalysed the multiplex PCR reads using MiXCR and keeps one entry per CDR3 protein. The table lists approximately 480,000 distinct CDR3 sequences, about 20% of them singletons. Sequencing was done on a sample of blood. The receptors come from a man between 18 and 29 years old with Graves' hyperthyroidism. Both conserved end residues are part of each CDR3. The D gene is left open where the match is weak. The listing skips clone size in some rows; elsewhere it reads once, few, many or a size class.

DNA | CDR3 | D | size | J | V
TGTGCCAGCAGTTCCACCTTTGGCCAGCCCCAGCATTTT | CASSSTFGQPQHF | - | many | TRBJ1-5 | TRBV12-3/TRBV12-4
TGTGCCAGCTCACCACCGACAGGGGGCAAAGCGAAGACCCAGTACTTC | CASSPPTGGKAKTQYF | TRBD1 | - | TRBJ2-5 | TRBV18
TGTGCCATCAGTGAGTCGAATGTACCGAAGGACGAGCAGTACTTC | CAISESNVPKDEQYF | - | many | TRBJ2-7 | TRBV10-3
TGTGCCAGCAGTGCTCCGGACAGCTATGGCTACACCTTC | CASSAPDSYGYTF | - | - | TRBJ1-2 | TRBV6-1
TGTGCCAGCAGCTTCCTGGACAGGGACTCATATGGCTACACCTTC | CASSFLDRDSYGYTF | TRBD1 | once | TRBJ1-2 | TRBV7-9
TGCGCCAGCAGCTTGAACAGCTTCTACGAGCAGTACTTC | CASSLNSFYEQYF | - | many | TRBJ2-7 | TRBV5-1
TGTGCCAGCAGGACCCCGACGGATGAAGCTTTCTTT | CASRTPTDEAFF | - | many | TRBJ1-1 | TRBV27
TGTGCCAGCAGTTCGCTACAGGCCCTTGGGAGCAATCAGCCCCAGCATTTT | CASSSLQALGSNQPQHF | - | many | TRBJ1-5 | TRBV6-5
TGTGCCAGCAGTTTACCCCGGACAGGGTACGGCTACACCTTC | CASSLPRTGYGYTF | TRBD1 | many | TRBJ1-2 | TRBV28
TGTGCCAGCAGCACCCACAGGGGCACTAACTATGGCTACACCTTC | CASSTHRGTNYGYTF | TRBD1 | - | TRBJ1-2 | TRBV6-2/TRBV6-3
TGTGCCAGTAGTTTCCGGACAGAACCTAACTATGGCTACACCTTC | CASSFRTEPNYGYTF | - | many | TRBJ1-2 | TRBV19